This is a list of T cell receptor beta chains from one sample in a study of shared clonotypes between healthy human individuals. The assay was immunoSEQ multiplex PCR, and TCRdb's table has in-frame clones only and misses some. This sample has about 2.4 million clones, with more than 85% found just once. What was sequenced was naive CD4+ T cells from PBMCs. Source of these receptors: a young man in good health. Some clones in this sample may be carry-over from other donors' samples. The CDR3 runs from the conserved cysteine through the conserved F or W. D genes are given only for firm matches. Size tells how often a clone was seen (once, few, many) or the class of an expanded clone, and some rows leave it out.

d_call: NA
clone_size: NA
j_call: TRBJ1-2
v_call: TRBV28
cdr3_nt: TGTGCCAGCAGTTTTCGGGGGGAGGGTACGGGCTACACCTTC
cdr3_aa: CASSFRGEGTGYTF

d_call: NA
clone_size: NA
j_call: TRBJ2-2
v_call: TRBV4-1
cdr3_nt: TGCGCCAGCAGCCAAGTGGGGGGCACCGGGGAGCTGTTTTTT
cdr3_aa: CASSQVGGTGELFF

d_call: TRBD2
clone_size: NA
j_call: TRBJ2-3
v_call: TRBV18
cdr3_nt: TGTGCCAGCTCACCGACGGCTAGCGGAACAGATACGCAGTATTTT
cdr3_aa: CASSPTASGTDTQYF

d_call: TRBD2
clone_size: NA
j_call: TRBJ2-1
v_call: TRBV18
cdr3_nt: TGTGCCAGCTCACCCGGACTAGCGGGAGACAATGAGCAGTTCTTC
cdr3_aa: CASSPGLAGDNEQFF

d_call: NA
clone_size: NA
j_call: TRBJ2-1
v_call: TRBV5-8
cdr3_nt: TGTGCCAGCAGCCGCTTGCGGGACGATACCTGGAATGAGCAGTTCTTC
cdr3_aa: CASSRLRDDTWNEQFF

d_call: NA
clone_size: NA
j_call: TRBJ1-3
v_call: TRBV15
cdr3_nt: TGTGCCACCAGCAGAGATCGTCGGAGGCAGACCACTGGAAACACCATATATTTT
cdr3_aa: CATSRDRRRQTTGNTIYF

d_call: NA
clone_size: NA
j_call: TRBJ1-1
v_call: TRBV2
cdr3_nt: TGTGCCAGCAGTGGGCAGTTGGTGGCTGAAGCTTTCTTT
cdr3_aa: CASSGQLVAEAFF

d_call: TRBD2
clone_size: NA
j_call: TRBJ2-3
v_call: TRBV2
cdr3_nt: TGTGCCAGCAGCGCCGGGACTAGCGGCCCTACGCAGTATTTT
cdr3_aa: CASSAGTSGPTQYF

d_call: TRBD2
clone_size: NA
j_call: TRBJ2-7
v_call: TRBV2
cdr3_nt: TGTGCCAGCAGGGCCGACAAGGCGGGAGGGTTCTACGAGCAGTACTTC
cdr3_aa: CASRADKAGGFYEQYF

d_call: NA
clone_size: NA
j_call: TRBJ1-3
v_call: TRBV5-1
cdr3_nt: TGCGCCAGCAGCTTGGGTACAGGGACGGCTGGAAACACCATATATTTT
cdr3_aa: CASSLGTGTAGNTIYF

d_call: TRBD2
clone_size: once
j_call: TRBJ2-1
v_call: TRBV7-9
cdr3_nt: TGTGCCAGCAGCTTAGGAAATAGCGGGAGCTCCTACAATGAGCAGTTCTTC
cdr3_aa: CASSLGNSGSSYNEQFF

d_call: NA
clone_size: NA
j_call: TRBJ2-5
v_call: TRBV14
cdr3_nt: TGTGCCAGCAGCCAAGATTGGGGCAGGGTACAAGAGACCCAGTACTTC
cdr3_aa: CASSQDWGRVQETQYF

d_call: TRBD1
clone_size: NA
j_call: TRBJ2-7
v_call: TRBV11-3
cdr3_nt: TGTGCCAGCAGCTTAGGCAGGGGGACCTACGAGCAGTACTTC
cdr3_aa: CASSLGRGTYEQYF

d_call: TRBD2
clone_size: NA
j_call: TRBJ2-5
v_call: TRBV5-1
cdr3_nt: TGCGCCAGCAGACGGACTAGCGGCCTCCAAGAGACCCAGTACTTC
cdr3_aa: CASRRTSGLQETQYF

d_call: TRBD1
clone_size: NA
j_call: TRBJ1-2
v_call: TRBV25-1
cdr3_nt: TGTGCCAGCAGTGAAAAGGACAGGCCCAACACCTTC
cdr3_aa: CASSEKDRPNTF

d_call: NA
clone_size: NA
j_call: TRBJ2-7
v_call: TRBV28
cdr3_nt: TGTGCCAGCAGTGGAGATCGATACGAGCAGTACTTC
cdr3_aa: CASSGDRYEQYF

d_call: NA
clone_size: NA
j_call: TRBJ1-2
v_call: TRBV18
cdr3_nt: TGTGCCAGCTCACCAGTGGGCGACGACTATGGCTACACCTTC
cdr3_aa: CASSPVGDDYGYTF

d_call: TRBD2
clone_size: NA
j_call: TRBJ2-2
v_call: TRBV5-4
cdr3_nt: TGTGCCAGCAGCTTGACTAGCGGAAACACCGGGGAGCTGTTTTTT
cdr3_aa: CASSLTSGNTGELFF

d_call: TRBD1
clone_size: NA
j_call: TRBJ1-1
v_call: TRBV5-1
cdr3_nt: TGCGCCAGCAGTTCCCAGGGGGCCGGAACTGAAGCTTTCTTT
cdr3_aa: CASSSQGAGTEAFF

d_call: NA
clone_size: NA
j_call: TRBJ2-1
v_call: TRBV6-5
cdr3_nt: TGTGCCAGCAGGCGACAGCGGTACAATGAGCAGTTCTTC
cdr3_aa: CASRRQRYNEQFF

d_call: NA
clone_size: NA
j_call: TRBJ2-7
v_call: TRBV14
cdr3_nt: TGTGCCAGCAGCCTCCGCCGCCCAGCCACCCCCTACGAGCAGTACTTC
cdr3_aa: CASSLRRPATPYEQYF

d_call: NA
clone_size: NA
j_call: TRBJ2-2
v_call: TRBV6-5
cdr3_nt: TGTGCCAGCAACGGTAACACCGGGGAGCTGTTTTTT
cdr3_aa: CASNGNTGELFF

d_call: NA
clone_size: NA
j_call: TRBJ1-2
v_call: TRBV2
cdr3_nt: TGTGCCAGCAGTGACCCCGGGAGCCCCAACTATGGCTACACCTTC
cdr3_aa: CASSDPGSPNYGYTF

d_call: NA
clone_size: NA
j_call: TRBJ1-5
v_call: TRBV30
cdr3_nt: TGTGCCTGGAGTGTACGAAATTCGAATCAGCCCCAGCATTTT
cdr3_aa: CAWSVRNSNQPQHF

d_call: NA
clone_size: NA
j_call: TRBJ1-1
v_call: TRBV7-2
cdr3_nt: TGTGCCAGCAGCTCCCGACAGGAAAACACTGAAGCTTTCTTT
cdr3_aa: CASSSRQENTEAFF

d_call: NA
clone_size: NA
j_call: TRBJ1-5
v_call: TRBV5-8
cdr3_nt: TGTGCCAGCCAGAGTCAGTTGGTTGAGCCCCAGCATTTT
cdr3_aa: CASQSQLVEPQHF

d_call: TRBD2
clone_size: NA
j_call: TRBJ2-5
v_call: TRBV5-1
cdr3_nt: TGCGCCAGTGGGCCTAGCGGGTCCCAAGAGACCCAGTACTTC
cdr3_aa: CASGPSGSQETQYF

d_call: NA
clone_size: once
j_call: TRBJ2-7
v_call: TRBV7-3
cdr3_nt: TGTGCCAGCAGCGCCGTAGGGGGAGGCGGCTACGAGCAGTACTTC
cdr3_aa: CASSAVGGGGYEQYF

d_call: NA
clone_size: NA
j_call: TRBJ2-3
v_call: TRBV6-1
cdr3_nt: TGTGCCAGCAGTGAATCGGGTGACAGGCAGTATTTT
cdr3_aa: CASSESGDRQYF

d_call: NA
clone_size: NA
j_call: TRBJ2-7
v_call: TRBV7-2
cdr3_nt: TGTGCCAGCAGCTTAAGGGGATACGAGCAGTACTTC
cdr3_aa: CASSLRGYEQYF

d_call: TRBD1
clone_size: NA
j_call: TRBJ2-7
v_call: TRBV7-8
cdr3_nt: TGTGCCAGCAGCTTAGGGTTCCGGGACAGACCCTACGAGCAGTACTTC
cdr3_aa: CASSLGFRDRPYEQYF

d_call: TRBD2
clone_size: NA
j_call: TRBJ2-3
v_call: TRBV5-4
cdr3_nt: TGTGCCAGCAGGACCAGAACTAGCGGGAGCACAGATACGCAGTATTTT
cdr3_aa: CASRTRTSGSTDTQYF

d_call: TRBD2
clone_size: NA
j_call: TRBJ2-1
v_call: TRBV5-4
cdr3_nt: TGTGCCAGCCAGACCCAGACTAGCGGGAGCTACAATGAGCAGTTCTTC
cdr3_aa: CASQTQTSGSYNEQFF

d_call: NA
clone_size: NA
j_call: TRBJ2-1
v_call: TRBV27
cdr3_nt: TGTGCCAGCAGTTTATCGTACAGGAGGGGCTACAATGAGCAGTTCTTC
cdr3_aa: CASSLSYRRGYNEQFF

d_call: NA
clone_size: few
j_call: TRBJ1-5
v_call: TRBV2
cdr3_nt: TGTGCCAGCAGTGAATTCCTGAATCAGCCCCAGCATTTT
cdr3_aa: CASSEFLNQPQHF

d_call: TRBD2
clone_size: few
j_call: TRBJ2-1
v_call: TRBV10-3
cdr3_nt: TGTGCCATCAGTGCAGCGGGAGGGCCCGACAATGAGCAGTTCTTC
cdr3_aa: CAISAAGGPDNEQFF

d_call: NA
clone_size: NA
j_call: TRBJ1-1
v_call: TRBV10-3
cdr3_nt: TGTGCCATCAGTTGGGGAGGCAGGGGAGGCACTGAAGCTTTCTTT
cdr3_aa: CAISWGGRGGTEAFF

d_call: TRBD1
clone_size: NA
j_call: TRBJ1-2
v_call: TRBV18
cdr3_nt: TGTGCCAGCTCACCTTTTACAGGGGGGGATGGCTACACCTTC
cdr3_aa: CASSPFTGGDGYTF

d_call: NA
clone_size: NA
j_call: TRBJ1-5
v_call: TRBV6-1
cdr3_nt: TGTGCCAGCAGTGAGAGGGGTAATCAGCCCCAGCATTTT
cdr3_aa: CASSERGNQPQHF

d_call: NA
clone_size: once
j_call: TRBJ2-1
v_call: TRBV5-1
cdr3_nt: TGCGCCAGCAGGGCGGTGGGGAACAATGAGCAGTTCTTC
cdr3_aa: CASRAVGNNEQFF

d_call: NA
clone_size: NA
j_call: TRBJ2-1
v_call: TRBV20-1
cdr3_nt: TGCAGTGCTAGAGTGGGTGGTGAGCAGTTCTTC
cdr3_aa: CSARVGGEQFF

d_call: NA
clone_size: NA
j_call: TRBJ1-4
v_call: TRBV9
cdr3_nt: TGTGCCAGCAGCGGGGGAACTAATGAAAAACTGTTTTTT
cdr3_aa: CASSGGTNEKLFF

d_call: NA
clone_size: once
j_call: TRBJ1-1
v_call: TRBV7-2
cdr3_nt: TGTGCCAGCAGCTCCACAGGGCCCACTGAAGCTTTCTTT
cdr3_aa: CASSSTGPTEAFF

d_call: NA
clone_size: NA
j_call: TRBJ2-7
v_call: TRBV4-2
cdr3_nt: TGTGCCAGCAGCCAAGTCCCCGTGGGGGGCCCGGGGGAGCAGTACTTC
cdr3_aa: CASSQVPVGGPGEQYF

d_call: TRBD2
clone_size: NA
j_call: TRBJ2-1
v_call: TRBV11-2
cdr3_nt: TGTGCCAGCAGCTTATTTATTAGCGGGAGCGGCAATGAGCAGTTCTTC
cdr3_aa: CASSLFISGSGNEQFF

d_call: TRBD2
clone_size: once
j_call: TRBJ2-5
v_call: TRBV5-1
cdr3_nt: TGCGCCAGCAGCTTGGCACTAGCGGGAGTCGAGACCCAGTACTTC
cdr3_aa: CASSLALAGVETQYF

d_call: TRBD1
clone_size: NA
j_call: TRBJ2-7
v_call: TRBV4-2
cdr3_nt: TGTGCCAGCAGCCTTCGGGACAGGGACTACGAGCAGTACTTC
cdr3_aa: CASSLRDRDYEQYF

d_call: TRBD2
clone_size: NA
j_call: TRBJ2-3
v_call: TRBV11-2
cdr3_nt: TGTGCCAGCAGCCCAGGGGTGCGGTCGGGAGGGACAGATACGCAGTATTTT
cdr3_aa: CASSPGVRSGGTDTQYF

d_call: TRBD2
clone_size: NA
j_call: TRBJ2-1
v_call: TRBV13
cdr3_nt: TGTGCCAGCAGCCCACGGGAGAGCGGGGCATTAGGGGAGCAGTTCTTC
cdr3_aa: CASSPRESGALGEQFF

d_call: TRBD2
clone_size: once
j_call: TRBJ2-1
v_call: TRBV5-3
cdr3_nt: TGTGCCAGAAGCTCTCTTAGCGGGGGATCCTACAATGAGCAGTTCTTC
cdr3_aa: CARSSLSGGSYNEQFF

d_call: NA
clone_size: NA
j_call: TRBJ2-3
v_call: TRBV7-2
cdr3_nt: TGTGCCAGCAGTTCAAGCACAGATACGCAGTATTTT
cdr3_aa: CASSSSTDTQYF

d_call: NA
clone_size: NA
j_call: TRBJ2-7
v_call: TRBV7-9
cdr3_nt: TGTGCCAGCAGCCACATCCAAGGGGCGCGTTCCTACGAGCAGTACTTC
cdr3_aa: CASSHIQGARSYEQYF

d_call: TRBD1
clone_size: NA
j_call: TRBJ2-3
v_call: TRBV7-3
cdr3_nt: TGTGCCAGCAGCTTACAGGGGGCCCGGACAGATACGCAGTATTTT
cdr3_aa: CASSLQGARTDTQYF

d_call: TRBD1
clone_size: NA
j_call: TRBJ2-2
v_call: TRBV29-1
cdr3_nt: TGCAGCGTTGAGCGGGACAGGGGGTTCGGGGAGCTGTTTTTT
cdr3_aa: CSVERDRGFGELFF

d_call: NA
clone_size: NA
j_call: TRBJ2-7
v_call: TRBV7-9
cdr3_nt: TGTGCCAGCAGCTTGAGTCTCGACGAGCAGTACTTC
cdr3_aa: CASSLSLDEQYF

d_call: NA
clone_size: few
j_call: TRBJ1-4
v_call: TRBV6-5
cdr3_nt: TGTGCCAGCAGCCCCACAGCGGCTAATGAAAAACTGTTTTTT
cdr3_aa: CASSPTAANEKLFF

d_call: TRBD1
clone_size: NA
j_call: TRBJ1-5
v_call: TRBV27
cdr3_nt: TGTGCCAGCAGTCTCCACGGACAGGGTCGTTACAATCAGCCCCAGCATTTT
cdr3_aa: CASSLHGQGRYNQPQHF

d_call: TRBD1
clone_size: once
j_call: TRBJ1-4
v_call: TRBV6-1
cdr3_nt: TGTGCCAGCATCGAACGGGGGACAGGGTATGAAAAACTGTTTTTT
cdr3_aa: CASIERGTGYEKLFF